The clone carrying this T cell receptor beta chain has only a few counts. Antigen specificity is unknown. Bulk tumor gDNA, 550 to 750 ng per sample, served as the TCR template. Surgeons took several biopsies per primary tumor, spaced far apart, during surgery. Samples came from untreated patients having curative surgery for newly diagnosed non-small cell lung cancer. This sample was included in a study of immune heterogeneity within non-small cell lung tumors. Across the study: Classification of the tumors gave a handful of squamous cell carcinomas, roughly eleven non-squamous carcinomas and 1 not otherwise specified. Broader study findings: Between individual patients, the high-frequency T-cell receptor beta clonotypes largely differed. Local tumor mutational burden correlated moderately but significantly with local T-cell clonality (R about 0.33).

It was with 32 V and 13 J primers that multiplex PCR amplified TCR beta CDR3. Via MiXCR, TCRdb re-called the multiplex PCR reads, giving one row per CDR3 protein. The repertoire holds approximately 6,000 distinct CDR3 sequences, with roughly 23% as singletons. The CDR3 sequence is 11 residues long. Germline CDR1 is SGHRS and CDR2 is YFSETQ. The germline V and J ends were trimmed by 7 bases and 10 bases, with 12 bases remaining between them. Input material: lung tumor tissue. The origin of this receptor is a woman in her sixties or seventies with non-small cell lung cancer. This chain connects TRBV5-1 to TRBJ2-1; D is ambiguous. CDR3 bases: TGCGCCAGCTCAGACTTGGGCGAGCAGTTCTTC. Protein product: CASSDLGEQFF. The complete variable domain, with remaining parts taken from reference TRBV5-1 and TRBJ2-1, reads KAGVTQTPRYLIKTRGQQVTLSCSPISGHRSVSWYQQTPGQGLQFLFEYFSETQRNKGNFPGRFSGRQFSNSRSEMNVSTLELGDSALYLCASSDLGEQFFGPGTRLTVL.